This TCR beta chain was identified during a study of beta chain features in type 1 diabetes. Background on the study: Sorted cells examined across all samples numbered more than 100 million.

The CDR3 is made up of 15 amino acids. V was pared by 0 bases and J by 5 bases, with 13 bases between. Germline CDR1 is MGHRA and CDR2 is YSYEKL. Regarding this clone: Its antigen is unidentified.

Isolated RNA was reverse transcribed in full, so expressed TCRB transcripts were sequenced. Clones were read by immunoSEQ multiplex PCR, and TCRdb kept only the in-frame ones, dropping some. The top ten hold 0.028% of the sample, which has 250,000 or so clones, roughly 22% seen once. Broader study findings: With patients and controls alike, PCR might favor shorter templates to an equal degree. Among patients with Type 1 diabetes, TCRB CDR3s were moderately but significantly shorter in every one of the four CD4+ subsets.

Once sorted, every population was more than 98% pure. The chain joins TRBV4-1 to TRBJ2-5, with a tentative D call TRBD1 (5 bases). The TCR comes from a woman in her thirties or forties with type 1 diabetes. The material sequenced was naive CD4+ T cells from blood. CDR3 sequence: CASSQDRAGLETQYF. For the CDR3, the DNA is TGCGCCAGCAGCCAAGATCGGGCAGGGCTGGAGACCCAGTACTTC.